This passage covers 25 T cell receptor beta chains from one sample sequenced in a study of blood T cells in healthy people across ages. Together with a sample-barcoded 5' primer, a J-beta primer mix was included in a second PCR lasting about 7 to 11 cycles. TCRdb re-analysed the 5' RACE reads in MiXCR, keeping a single row per CDR3 protein. The sample consists of 1.5 million to 2 million distinct CDR3 sequences, roughly 28% of them appearing once. The sequenced sample was blood. Source of these receptors: a woman in her twenties or thirties in good health.

This chain connects TRBV7-9 to TRBJ2-6, with TRBD1 matching 11 bases. The CDR3 is 17 residues long. Germline CDR1 SEHNR, CDR2 FQNEAQ (reference sequence). The junction had 3 bases not matched to a gene; V was cut back by 4 bases and J by 1 base. The CDR3 is CASSSGQGASGANVLTF. The CDR3 coding sequence is TGTGCCAGCAGCTCAGGACAGGGGGCATCTGGGGCCAACGTCCTGACTTTC.

This clonotype came up a few times. The rearrangement joins TRBV5-1 to TRBJ2-5; perhaps D is TRBD1 or TRBD2 (5 bases each). V lost 3 bases to trimming and J lost 3 bases, with 12 bases between them. From germline, CDR1 is SGHRS and CDR2 YFSETQ. There are 14 residues in the CDR3. The CDR3 DNA reads as TGCGCCAGCAGCTCACGGGACCTCAAAGAGACCCAGTACTTC. Translating gives CASSSRDLKETQYF.

This clonotype has just one count. The junction departs from the called germline gene at one end, perhaps through a read error. J is TRBJ2-6 and V is TRBV20-1; TRBD1 matches at 9 bases. This CDR3 has 18 residues. The germline CDR1 and CDR2 sequences are DFQATT and SNEGSKA (reference sequence). The CDR3 here is CSVRDLTGGAAGANVLTF. The CDR3 DNA reads as TGCAGTGTTAGAGATTTAACAGGGGGCGCAGCTGGGGCCAACGTCCTGACTTTC.

V usage is TRBV12-3 or TRBV12-4 and J usage is TRBJ2-3; TRBD2 matches 15 bases. The trim removed 6 bases at V and 4 bases at J, leaving 11 bases unmatched. The CDR3 extends over 18 amino acids. CDR3 bases: TGTGCCAGCAGCTCCGGGACTAGCGGGGGGTGGAGCGCAGATACGCAGTATTTT. Amino acid sequence: CASSSGTSGGWSADTQYF.

The genes are TRBV30 and TRBJ2-1; a weak D match, TRBD2 (6 bases). The CDR3 is made up of 15 amino acids. The V end lost 7 bases, the J end lost 0 bases, and 16 bases lay between the germline ends. Germline CDR1 is GTSNPN and CDR2 is SVGIG (reference sequence). The chain's CDR3 is CASLMEGTSYNEQFF. For the CDR3, the DNA is TGTGCCTCCCTAATGGAGGGGACCTCCTACAATGAGCAGTTCTTC. The whole variable domain, remainder taken from reference TRBV30 and TRBJ2-1, is SQTIHQWPATLVQPVGSPLSLECTVEGTSNPNLYWYRQAAGRGLQLLFYSVGIGQISSEVPQNLSASRPQDRQFILSSKKLLLSDSGFYLCASLMEGTSYNEQFFGPGTRLTVL.

The rearrangement uses TRBV7-2 and TRBJ2-3; the match to TRBD2 covers 7 bases. The CDR3 covers 15 residues. J was trimmed by 4 bases and V by 2 bases; bases with no gene match: 6. Germline V gives CDR1 SGHTA, CDR2 FQGNSA. The CDR3 here is CASSLRAGVSDTQYF. The CDR3 nucleotides read TGTGCCAGCAGCTTACGCGCGGGAGTGTCAGATACGCAGTATTTT.

This CDR3 is CASRVTGIIDTQYF. The CDR3 DNA reads TGTGCCAGCAGGGTCACGGGAATCATCGATACGCAGTATTTT. The chain has TRBV12-3 or TRBV12-4 and TRBJ2-3; a weak D match, TRBD2 (5 bases). The germline V and J ends were trimmed by 6 bases and 6 bases, with 16 bases remaining between them. This CDR3 is 14 amino acids long.

This clonotype was counted a few times. The rearrangement links TRBV15 to TRBJ2-7; TRBD1 agrees at 7 bases. The J segment lost 1 base and the V segment lost 0 bases, leaving 12 bases of the junction unmatched. The germline gives CDR1 LNHNV, CDR2 YYDKDF (reference sequence). This CDR3 has 18 residues. The CDR3 here is CATSRDPHTGAESYEQYF. The CDR3, as DNA: TGTGCCACCAGCAGAGATCCGCATACAGGGGCCGAATCCTACGAGCAGTACTTC. Based on the CDR3 plus reference TRBV15 and TRBJ2-7, the full variable domain is DAMVIQNPRYQVTQFGKPVTLSCSQTLNHNVMYWYQQKSSQAPKLLFHYYDKDFNNEADTPDNFQSRRPNTSFCFLDIRSPGLGDTAMYLCATSRDPHTGAESYEQYFGPGTRLTVT.

CDR3 region: CASSPGQGDTIYF. Here the CDR3 DNA reads TGTGCCAGCAGTCCCGGACAGGGAGACACCATATATTTT. The chain recombines TRBV6-6 with TRBJ1-3; TRBD1 matches 8 bases. The CDR3 covers 13 residues. CDR1 and CDR2 from the germline V gene are MNHNY and SVGAGI (reference sequence). V shed 5 bases, J shed 8 bases, and the junction held 5 bases outside the gene matches.

Ten or more counts support this clonotype. The genes are TRBV5-1 and TRBJ2-7, with TRBD1 identical over 7 bases. The germline gives CDR1 SGHRS, CDR2 YFSETQ. The CDR3 is 14 residues long. V trimming: 3 bases; J trimming: 3 bases; junction bases outside the gene matches: 6. The CDR3 DNA reads TGCGCCAGCAGCTCCACCGGGACAGACTACGAGCAGTACTTC. Translation gives CASSSTGTDYEQYF.

The chain uses TRBV7-9 and TRBJ2-5; D perhaps matches TRBD2 (5 bases). From germline, CDR1 is SEHNR and CDR2 FQNEAQ (reference sequence). This CDR3 is 16 amino acids long. V dropped 0 bases and J dropped 5 bases, with 16 bases sitting between them. The CDR3 DNA follows: TGTGCCAGCAGCTTAGCCAGCGGCCGAAGTTGGGAGACCCAGTACTTC. This codes for CASSLASGRSWETQYF.

Ten or more counts support this clonotype. The V gene is TRBV12-3 or TRBV12-4, the J gene TRBJ2-4; perhaps TRBD2 as D (5 bases). V gave up 8 bases and J gave up 0 bases, with 11 bases separating them. The length of the CDR3 is 14 residues. CDR3 DNA sequence: TGTGCCAGCTTAGGGAGTTTAGCCAAAAACATTCAGTACTTC. Residues: CASLGSLAKNIQYF.

This clonotype was observed a few times. The rearrangement joins TRBV6-2 or TRBV6-3 to TRBJ2-1, with D perhaps TRBD1 or TRBD2 (6 bases each). The length of the CDR3 is 16 residues. The V end lost 10 bases, the J end lost 6 bases, and 25 bases lay between the germline ends. The germline V gene encodes CDR1 MNHEY and CDR2 SVGEGT. The CDR3 nucleotides are TGTGCCATCAATGACGCCCGGGGGCAGCGTGGCAATGAGCAGTTCTTC. Its translation: CAINDARGQRGNEQFF.

V and J are TRBV20-1 and TRBJ2-5, with 10 positions matching TRBD1. Germline assignment: CDR1 DFQATT and CDR2 SNEGSKA (reference sequence). This CDR3 region has 17 residues. V lost 2 bases and J lost 2; bases outside the gene matches: 11. CDR3 DNA: TGCAGTGCTAGACTTATCCCAGGACAGGGGGGTCAAGAGACCCAGTACTTC. Amino acids: CSARLIPGQGGQETQYF.

This clonotype was observed a handful of times. The chain is built from TRBV11-2 and TRBJ2-7, with TRBD2 matching over 11 bases. The CDR3 runs 15 residues. CDR1 is SGHAT and CDR2 is FQNNGV in the germline V gene. Losses at the gene ends were 3 bases for V and 4 bases for J; bases not matched to a gene: 5. CDR3 sequence reads: CASSLGLADLYEQYF. The CDR3 nucleotides are TGTGCCAGCAGCTTGGGACTAGCGGATCTATACGAGCAGTACTTC.

The chain joins TRBV6-1 to TRBJ2-1; D perhaps matches TRBD1 (6 bases). Per germline, CDR1 MNHNS and CDR2 SASEGT. This CDR3 has 13 amino acids. V shed 8 bases and J shed 9 bases, with 17 bases lying between them. CDR3 nucleotides: TGTGCCAGCCTCATGAGAGGGGGTGGTGAGCAGTTCTTC. Its translation is CASLMRGGGEQFF.

This clonotype has more than one count but fewer than ten. The chain uses TRBV10-3 and TRBJ2-3; maybe TRBD2 (5 bases). This CDR3 has 16 residues. The V and J ends lost 6 bases and 0 bases respectively, with 16 bases between them. Germline CDR1 reads ENHRY; CDR2 reads SYGVKD. The CDR3 is CAIRDLVSGSTDTQYF. CDR3 sequence (DNA): TGTGCCATCAGGGACCTAGTGAGCGGAAGCACAGATACGCAGTATTTT.

Remarks on this clonotype: The junction does not match germline at one end; this may be a read error. V and J are TRBV20-1 and TRBJ1-4, with TRBD1 as a possible D gene (6 bases). The length of the CDR3 is 13 residues. The germline V gene encodes CDR1 DFQATT and CDR2 SNEGSKA (reference sequence). DNA of the CDR3: TGCAGTGTCAGGGGCAGGGTTAATGAAAAACGGTTTTTT. It specifies CSVRGRVNEKRFF.

The J gene is TRBJ1-2, the V gene TRBV27; 7 bases line up with TRBD1. The CDR3 spans 15 residues. CDR1 and CDR2 from the germline V gene are MNHEY and SMNVEV (reference sequence). V trimming: 5 bases; J trimming: 2 bases; junction bases outside the gene matches: 8. CDR3 protein: CASSRRQGENYGYTF. Here the CDR3 DNA reads TGTGCCAGCAGTAGAAGACAGGGAGAGAACTATGGCTACACCTTC.

Only a few counts were recorded for this clonotype. V and J are TRBV20-1 and TRBJ1-1; D uncertain. Trimming took off 6 bases at V and 0 bases at J, with 11 bases between the two ends. The CDR3 totals 13 residues. Germline V lookup: CDR1 DFQATT, CDR2 SNEGSKA (reference sequence). CDR3 DNA sequence: TGCAGTGCCGCAACAGTTATGAACACTGAAGCTTTCTTT. It translates to CSAATVMNTEAFF.

The chain is built from TRBV24-1 and TRBJ2-3; D might be TRBD2 (6 bases). Trimming shortened V by 0 bases and J by 0 bases, and 9 bases separated the two germline ends. The CDR3 has 16 amino acids. The germline gives CDR1 KGHDR, CDR2 SFDVKD. CDR3 protein: CATSDLGGSSTDTQYF. The CDR3 DNA sequence: TGTGCCACCAGTGATTTGGGGGGGTCGAGCACAGATACGCAGTATTTT.

The genes are TRBV20-1 and TRBJ1-4, with 8 bases fitting TRBD1. V gave up 6 bases and J gave up 6 bases; unmatched junction bases: 9. Germline values: CDR1 DFQATT, CDR2 SNEGSKA (reference sequence). The CDR3 length is 14 residues. This CDR3 is CSAYPRQGYEKLFF. DNA for the CDR3: TGCAGTGCCTACCCGAGACAGGGGTATGAAAAACTGTTTTTT.

This clonotype was seen at least ten times. V usage is TRBV5-5 and J usage is TRBJ1-5; D remains ambiguous. The CDR3 totals 15 residues. V lost 2 bases, J lost 0 bases, and 9 bases lay in between. Germline V gene data show CDR1 as SGHKS and CDR2 as YYEKEE (reference sequence). CDR3 coding DNA: TGTGCCAGCAGCTTTTCTGGTTATAGCAATCAGCCCCAGCATTTT. Protein product: CASSFSGYSNQPQHF. Combining the CDR3 with reference TRBV5-5 and TRBJ1-5 gives the whole variable domain DAGVTQSPTHLIKTRGQQVTLRCSPISGHKSVSWYQQVLGQGPQFIFQYYEKEERGRGNFPDRFSARQFPNYSSELNVNALLLGDSALYLCASSFSGYSNQPQHFGDGTRLSIL.

The sample holds many counts of this clonotype. The CDR3 sequence is CASETSGHNEQFF. CDR3 DNA: TGTGCCAGTGAGACTAGCGGACACAATGAGCAGTTCTTC. This chain joins TRBV19 and TRBJ2-1; TRBD2 matches at 9 bases. Germline V CDR1 and CDR2: LNHDA, SQIVND (reference sequence). The CDR3 length is 13 residues. V gave up 8 bases and J gave up 5 bases; unmatched junction bases: 4.

As for this clonotype: An end of the junction differs from the germline gene, which may be a read error. The chain uses TRBV9 and TRBJ2-1; D remains unclear. Germline assignment: CDR1 SGDLS and CDR2 YYNGEE. This CDR3 has 13 amino acids. Here the CDR3 DNA reads TGTGCCCGCAGCAAACCCAGTCCAGATGAGCAGTTCTTC. It codes for CARSKPSPDEQFF.